These 27 T cell receptor beta chains were all obtained from the same sample, sequenced in a study of T and B cells in COVID-19 patients. TRB rearrangements were amplified by multiplex PCR with BIOMED2 TRB-A/B primers. TCRdb called the multiplex PCR reads again in MiXCR, with one record for every CDR3 protein. This sample has 17,000 or so distinct CDR3 sequences, with 27% found just once. Blood genomic DNA input for TRB amplification was about 250-500 ng. The sequenced sample was blood. The receptors were gathered from a human donor who had recovered from COVID-19.

By frequency in the sample, this clonotype is medium-sized. The chain combines TRBV6-4 with TRBJ2-6; D call uncertain. Germline CDR1 and CDR2: MRHNA and SNTAGT. The CDR3 runs 14 residues. V shed 4 bases and J shed 0 bases, with 4 bases lying between them. The CDR3 DNA reads as TGTGCCAGCAGTGGGAGCTCTGGGGCCAACGTCCTGACTTTC. Translation: CASSGSSGANVLTF.

The chain combines TRBV4-3 with TRBJ2-7; TRBD1 matches at 11 bases. Germline V lookup: CDR1 LGHNA, CDR2 YSLEER. Trimming at V came to 0 bases and at J to 3 bases, leaving 1 base not matched to a gene. The CDR3 consists of 15 residues. The CDR3 nucleotides read TGCGCCAGCAGCCAAGAGGGACAGGGGGTCTACGAGCAGTACTTC. Its protein is CASSQEGQGVYEQYF.

V usage is TRBV5-6 and J usage is TRBJ2-3; TRBD2 is a possible D gene (7 bases). V gave up 3 bases and J gave up 5 bases, with 19 bases separating them. This CDR3 has 16 residues. The germline gives CDR1 SGHDT, CDR2 YYEEEE. The CDR3 nucleotides are TGTGCCAGCAGCTCCCTTGGTGGGAGGGGGGGAGATACGCAGTATTTT. Translating gives CASSSLGGRGGDTQYF.

Here the CDR3 reads CASSFNSGRGANNEQFF. CDR3 bases: TGCGCCAGCAGCTTTAATAGCGGGAGGGGGGCGAACAATGAGCAGTTCTTC. This chain joins TRBV5-1 and TRBJ2-1; 11 bases agree with TRBD2. There are 17 residues in the CDR3. Trimming removed 2 bases from V and 5 bases from J; junction bases left unmatched: 9. Germline-derived CDR1 and CDR2 are SGHRS and YFSETQ.

The table lists this clonotype with a count of one. One end of the junction varies from germline; a read error may be responsible. Here the CDR3 reads CASSVAGKLNYQETQYF. The DNA for the CDR3 is TGTGCCAGCAGCGTAGCGGGGAAACTTAATTACCAAGAGACCCAGTACTTC. The chain has TRBV7-9 and TRBJ2-5; 8 bases agree with TRBD2. In germline, CDR1 is SEHNR, CDR2 FQNEAQ (reference sequence). This CDR3 region has 17 residues.

J is TRBJ2-1 and V is TRBV12-3 or TRBV12-4; TRBD1 agrees at 9 bases. The CDR3 covers 13 residues. The junction had 6 bases not matched to a gene; V was cut back by 7 bases and J by 8 bases. The CDR3 bases are TGTGCCAGCAAAACAGGGGGCCTCGATGAGCAGTTCTTC. Amino acids: CASKTGGLDEQFF.

The chain carries TRBV7-2 and TRBJ2-1; 8 bases are a match to TRBD2. The germline V gene has CDR1 SGHTA and CDR2 FQGNSA. V shed 4 bases and J 1 base; nucleotides not matched to a gene: 12. This CDR3 is 18 amino acids long. The CDR3 protein is CASSSTGFGGGSYNEQFF. For the CDR3, the DNA is TGTGCCAGCAGCTCGACTGGGTTCGGGGGGGGGTCCTACAATGAGCAGTTCTTC.

This clonotype showed up many times. The rearrangement uses TRBV5-1 and TRBJ2-2, with D possibly matching TRBD1 (5 bases). Trimming took off 0 bases at V and 1 base at J, with 7 bases between the two ends. This CDR3 contains 15 residues. The germline CDR1 and CDR2 sequences are SGHRS and YFSETQ. Here the CDR3 reads CASSLGQQNTGELFF. The CDR3 DNA follows: TGCGCCAGCAGCTTGGGACAGCAGAACACCGGGGAGCTGTTTTTT.

This clonotype occurred many times. CDR3 in DNA: TGTGCCAGCAGCTTAGGGGGCCCCTACAATGAGCAGTTCTTC. Amino acid sequence: CASSLGGPYNEQFF. The chain has TRBV7-6 and TRBJ2-1; maybe TRBD1 (5 bases). CDR3 length equals 14 residues. CDR1 and CDR2 from the germline V gene are SGHVS and FNYEAQ. V lost 1 base, J lost 2 bases, and 6 bases lay in between.

Only a few counts were recorded for this clonotype. The rearrangement joins TRBV7-9 to TRBJ2-3; D is unresolved. V was cut by 5 bases and J by 1 base, with 7 bases left in between. Germline CDR1 reads SEHNR; CDR2 reads FQNEAQ (reference sequence). CDR3 size: 13 residues. The CDR3 DNA follows: TGTGCCAGCAGCCCCCAAGGCACAGATACGCAGTATTTT. This gives the protein CASSPQGTDTQYF. The variable domain in full, with the rest retrieved from reference TRBV7-9 and TRBJ2-3, is DTGVSQNPRHKITKRGQNVTFRCDPISEHNRLYWYRQTLGQGPEFLTYFQNEAQLEKSRLLSDRFSAERPKGSFSTLEIQRTEQGDSAMYLCASSPQGTDTQYFGPGTRLTVL.

This chain links TRBV12-5 with TRBJ2-7; D possibly corresponds to TRBD2 (6 bases). Per germline, CDR1 LGHNT and CDR2 FRNRAP. The CDR3 totals 14 residues. Trimming removed 3 bases at V and 1 base at J, with 10 bases between. CDR3 loop: CASGLYGGSYEQYF. In DNA form, the CDR3 reads TGTGCTAGTGGTTTATACGGGGGTTCCTACGAGCAGTACTTC.

The V gene is TRBV4-3, the J gene TRBJ2-1; D not certain. The V end was cut by 1 base, the J end by 0 bases, with 10 bases between. From germline, CDR1 is LGHNA and CDR2 YSLEER. The CDR3 consists of 16 residues. The CDR3: CASSQAGSSSYNEQFF. Written as DNA, the CDR3 is TGCGCCAGCAGCCAAGCAGGTTCGAGCTCCTACAATGAGCAGTTCTTC.

This clonotype counts as medium-sized. CDR3 sequence (DNA): TGCAGCGTTGGGGGATTACTACTCACAGATACGCAGTATTTT. It translates to CSVGGLLLTDTQYF. This rearrangement joins TRBV29-1 to TRBJ2-3; the D is unclear. The germline gives CDR1 SQVTM, CDR2 ANQGSEA. V dropped 4 bases and J dropped 2 bases, with 13 bases sitting between them. The CDR3 is 14 amino acids.

The sample holds a few counts of this clonotype. The chain links TRBV12-3 or TRBV12-4 to TRBJ1-3; tentatively, D is TRBD1 (6 bases). V gave up 5 bases and J gave up 3 bases, with 11 bases separating them. The length of the CDR3 is 14 residues. The CDR3 is CASSTGTSGNTIYF. CDR3 DNA sequence: TGTGCCAGCAGTACAGGGACAAGTGGAAACACCATATATTTT.

In its sample, this clonotype ranks as medium-sized (0.01 to 0.1%). The chain has TRBV27 and TRBJ2-1, with D unresolved. The CDR3 spans 11 residues. The V end lost 6 bases, the J end lost 10 bases, and 10 bases lay between the germline ends. Looked up from germline, CDR1 is MNHEY and CDR2 is SMNVEV (reference sequence). CDR3: CASRYFDEQFF. Here the CDR3 DNA reads TGTGCCAGCAGATATTTCGACGAGCAGTTCTTC.

This clonotype is labeled medium-sized. The V call is TRBV29-1, the J call TRBJ2-7; D is perhaps TRBD1 or TRBD2 (5 bases each). The V end was cut by 3 bases, the J end by 3 bases, with 15 bases between. Germline CDR1 is SQVTM and CDR2 is ANQGSEA. This CDR3 is built from 14 residues. For the CDR3, the DNA is TGCAGCGTTGACCCTCTAGAGGGGATCTACGAGCAGTACTTC. This encodes CSVDPLEGIYEQYF.

This clonotype is medium-sized by share. This rearrangement joins TRBV19 to TRBJ2-3; D gene unclear. The CDR3 totals 12 residues. Germline V CDR1 and CDR2: LNHDA, SQIVND (reference sequence). Trimming took off 6 bases at V and 0 bases at J, with 4 bases between the two ends. CDR3 nucleotides: TGTGCCAGTAGGACTAGCACAGATACGCAGTATTTT. Protein sequence: CASRTSTDTQYF.

This clonotype was detected a few times. CDR3 bases: TGTGCCAGCAGTCTCTATGGGACGGTCCGTACTGGCTACACCTTC. This translates into CASSLYGTVRTGYTF. The rearrangement uses TRBV12-3 or TRBV12-4 and TRBJ1-2; TRBD1 is a possible D gene (5 bases). The CDR3 loop spans 15 amino acids. Trimming took off 5 bases at V and 7 bases at J, with 20 bases between the two ends.

This clonotype is deemed medium-sized (0.01 to 0.1%). The rearrangement links TRBV30 to TRBJ2-1; D possibly matches TRBD1 or TRBD2 (5 bases each). The CDR3 has 16 residues. Germline V gene lookup returns CDR1 GTSNPN and CDR2 SVGIG (reference sequence). Trimming removed 4 bases at V and 2 bases at J, with 18 bases between. CDR3 sequence (DNA): TGTGCCTGGAAGGGGATGGAGGCTGGCCCCTACAATGAGCAGTTCTTC. It specifies CAWKGMEAGPYNEQFF.

This clonotype was seen only a few times. The chain links TRBV19 to TRBJ1-3; 7 positions agree with TRBD1. Trimming at V came to 5 bases and at J to 2 bases, leaving 3 bases not matched to a gene. CDR1 and CDR2 from the germline V gene are LNHDA and SQIVND (reference sequence). This CDR3 has 14 amino acids. The CDR3 region has the DNA TGTGCCAGTAGTCCCGACAGGGCTGGAAACACCATATATTTT. Translated, it gives CASSPDRAGNTIYF.

This chain links TRBV7-2 with TRBJ2-5, with D perhaps TRBD1 (6 bases). In germline, CDR1 is SGHTA, CDR2 FQGNSA. Trimming left V 0 bases short and J 1 base short, with 12 bases between. This CDR3 is built from 16 residues. The CDR3 here is CASSLATGQIQETQYF. The CDR3 nucleotides read TGTGCCAGCAGCTTAGCGACAGGCCAAATCCAAGAGACCCAGTACTTC.

Many counts were recorded for this clonotype. The gene calls are TRBV15 and TRBJ2-3; TRBD1 matches at 8 bases. Trimming removed 2 bases from V and 2 bases from J; junction bases left unmatched: 9. Germline V gene lookup returns CDR1 LNHNV and CDR2 YYDKDF (reference sequence). This CDR3 contains 17 residues. The CDR3 nucleotides are TGTGCCACCAGCAGATCAAAGACAGGGGCCTTCACAGATACGCAGTATTTT. As protein: CATSRSKTGAFTDTQYF.

The genes are TRBV7-9 and TRBJ2-1; D perhaps matches TRBD2 (6 bases). Between the trimmed V and J ends, which lost 7 bases and 6 bases, there was a span of 22 bases. From germline, CDR1 is SEHNR and CDR2 FQNEAQ (reference sequence). The CDR3 contains 16 residues. This chain's CDR3 is CASTRFLGEGGNEQFF. CDR3 DNA: TGTGCCAGCACCCGATTCCTTGGTGAGGGAGGCAATGAGCAGTTCTTC.

This clonotype has only a few counts. The chain recombines TRBV20-1 with TRBJ2-1; TRBD1 is a possible D gene (5 bases). V was cut by 1 base and J by 11 bases, with 9 bases left in between. Germline CDR1 DFQATT, CDR2 SNEGSKA (reference sequence). This CDR3 has 11 residues. CDR3: CSARVQGKQFF. CDR3 DNA: TGCAGTGCTAGAGTGCAGGGAAAGCAGTTCTTC.

There are a few counts of this clonotype. The chain has TRBV30 and TRBJ1-1, with D uncertain. Between the trimmed V and J ends, which lost 2 bases and 0 bases, there was a span of 10 bases. Per germline, CDR1 GTSNPN and CDR2 SVGIG (reference sequence). The CDR3 loop spans 14 amino acids. Written as DNA, the CDR3 is TGTGCCTGGAGTAATGGGGTCTTGAACACTGAAGCTTTCTTT. Translating it yields CAWSNGVLNTEAFF.

The V call is TRBV15, the J call TRBJ2-5; D ambiguous. This CDR3 spans 13 amino acids. The germline gives CDR1 LNHNV, CDR2 YYDKDF (reference sequence). V lost 0 bases and J 10 bases, leaving 12 bases between the germline ends. Here the CDR3 reads CATSRDRRVNQYF. Written as DNA, the CDR3 is TGTGCCACCAGCAGAGATCGTAGAGTAAACCAGTACTTC.

The chain links TRBV6-6 to TRBJ2-5; D ambiguous. Looked up from germline, CDR1 is MNHNY and CDR2 is SVGAGI (reference sequence). V was trimmed by 0 bases and J by 5 bases, leaving 13 bases between them. The CDR3 runs 15 residues. The CDR3 loop reads CASSYSTPARETQYF. The CDR3, as DNA: TGTGCCAGCAGTTACTCGACCCCCGCGAGGGAGACCCAGTACTTC.